The rows below give T cell receptor beta chains drawn from one sample of a study of blood T cell repertoires in COVID-19. Sequencing used immunoSEQ multiplex PCR; TCRdb keeps in-frame clones, though not all of them. This table holds around 220,000 clones, about 82% found once. Sequencing input: peripheral blood. Source of these receptors: a woman aged 80 or older with acute or convalescent COVID-19. Both conserved end residues are part of each CDR3. D genes are given only for firm matches. Rows may omit the clone size; those that give it use once, few, many or a size class.

j_gene,d_gene,abundance,len,v_gene,CDR3nt,CDR3aa
TRBJ1-2,.,.,14,TRBV18,TGTGCCAGCTCACCGATACAGGAGTTTTATGGCTACACCTTC,CASSPIQEFYGYTF
TRBJ2-5,.,once,14,TRBV9,TGTGCCAGCAGCGGGGCAGGGGGGAGAGAGACCCAGTACTTC,CASSGAGGRETQYF
TRBJ1-4,.,.,16,TRBV11-2,TGTGCCAGCAGCTTCTTTCAAGTACGGGGGAATGAAAAACTGTTTTTT,CASSFFQVRGNEKLFF
TRBJ1-5,.,.,14,TRBV5-1,TGCGCCAGCAGCTTTGGGCACCCAGATCAGCCCCAGCATTTT,CASSFGHPDQPQHF
TRBJ2-3,TRBD1,.,16,TRBV9,TGTGCCAGCAGCGTATTCAGGGGGTCAAACACAGATACGCAGTATTTT,CASSVFRGSNTDTQYF
TRBJ2-3,TRBD2,.,14,TRBV6-6,TGTGCCAGCACTCGGGGACTAGCTCTCGGTACGCAGTATTTT,CASTRGLALGTQYF
TRBJ1-1,TRBD1,once,14,TRBV5-1,TGCGCCAGCAGCTCGCTACAGGGGGCCGTTGAAGCTTTCTTT,CASSSLQGAVEAFF
TRBJ1-3,TRBD1,few,15,TRBV7-2,TGTGCCAGCAGCCTTGACAGGGGGAGCCGAAACACCATATATTTT,CASSLDRGSRNTIYF
TRBJ1-4,.,.,14,TRBV4-3,TGCGCCAGCAGCCGCCAGGGCGGGGGGGAAAAACTGTTTTTT,CASSRQGGGEKLFF
TRBJ2-3,.,.,16,TRBV19,TGTGCCAGTAGTATCGGCGGGGCCCCCCCCACAGATACGCAGTATTTT,CASSIGGAPPTDTQYF
TRBJ1-1,.,.,14,TRBV18,TGTGCCAGCTCACTGCGGGCAGAGAACACTGAAGCTTTCTTT,CASSLRAENTEAFF
TRBJ2-3,TRBD2,.,16,TRBV3-1/TRBV3-2,TGTGCCAGCAGCCAAGATCGACGGGGGGGCACAGATACGCAGTATTTT,CASSQDRRGGTDTQYF
TRBJ2-5,TRBD2,.,16,TRBV30,TGTGCCTGGAGTCTTGGCGGGAGAATGGAGGGAGAGACCCAGTACTTC,CAWSLGGRMEGETQYF
TRBJ2-5,.,.,14,TRBV6-2/TRBV6-3,TGTGCCAGCAGTTACACCGGTGCTGTGGAGACCCAGTACTTC,CASSYTGAVETQYF
TRBJ1-2,.,.,14,TRBV19,TGTGCCAGTAATAACCCTAGCAGGCCCTATGGCTACACCTTC,CASNNPSRPYGYTF
TRBJ2-5,TRBD1,.,14,TRBV2,TGTGCCAGCAGTTGGGACAGGGGCGGGGAGACCCAGTACTTC,CASSWDRGGETQYF
TRBJ1-6,TRBD1,.,14,TRBV9,TGTGCCAGCAGCGCAGGGGGATCTAATTCACCCCTCCACTTT,CASSAGGSNSPLHF
TRBJ2-7,.,once,15,TRBV5-1,TGCGCCAGCAGCTTGTTCCAGGGGAGCTCCTACGAGCAGTACTTC,CASSLFQGSSYEQYF
TRBJ1-3,TRBD1,few,14,TRBV7-2,TGTGCCAGCAGCTTAGTTTCAGGGGGCAACACCATATATTTT,CASSLVSGGNTIYF
TRBJ1-3,TRBD1,.,17,TRBV9,TGTGCCAGCAGCGTAGGTGTTATGGGACAGGGTAGAAACACCATATATTTT,CASSVGVMGQGRNTIYF
TRBJ1-1,.,.,14,TRBV6-2/TRBV6-3,TGTGCCAGCAGTTACTCTCAGGGGAACACTGAAGCTTTCTTT,CASSYSQGNTEAFF
TRBJ1-2,TRBD1,.,18,TRBV4-1,TGCGCCAGCAGCCAAGATCAAGGAGGACAGGGGGTTAACTATGGCTACACCTTC,CASSQDQGGQGVNYGYTF
TRBJ2-6,.,.,16,TRBV4-2,TGTGCCAGCAGCCAAGCCCTCCAGTCGGGGGCCAACGTCCTGACTTTC,CASSQALQSGANVLTF